The 14 T cell receptor beta chains listed next were all sequenced from one sample in a study of cytomegalovirus exposure and HLA in healthy donors. In the PCR, 60 Vbeta and 13 Jbeta primers were used. Sequenced by immunoSEQ multiplex PCR; TCRdb stores in-frame clones only, minus some. The data show under 100,000 clones, around 66% seen once. Input material: PBMCs. These receptors were taken from a woman aged 40 to 49 in good health and CMV-seropositive.

There are a few counts of this clone. Different DNA sequences within this sample yield the same CDR3. In DNA, the CDR3 is TGTGCCAGCAGTCTGGGACTAGCGGGGACCTACGAGCAGTACTTC. Residues: CASSLGLAGTYEQYF. The J gene is TRBJ2-7, the V gene TRBV28; TRBD2 aligns across 13 bases. Per the germline V gene, CDR1 is MDHEN and CDR2 is SYDVKM. Losses at the gene ends were 5 bases for V and 2 bases for J; bases not matched to a gene: 3. CDR3 size: 15 residues.

The chain recombines TRBV6-6 with TRBJ2-1; TRBD2 matches 7 bases. Germline V lookup: CDR1 MNHNY, CDR2 SVGAGI (reference sequence). CDR3 length: 15 residues. Trimming took 5 bases from V and 11 from J; bases not matched to a gene: 15. The CDR3 nucleotides read TGTGCCAGCAGTCCCCGGAGGGAGGGCCTCTCGCAGCAGTTCTTC. This encodes CASSPRREGLSQQFF.

The chain employs TRBV7-2 and TRBJ2-5, with 8 bases that match TRBD2. V lost 3 bases, J lost 2 bases, and 5 bases stayed unmatched. CDR1 and CDR2 from the germline V gene are SGHTA and FQGNSA. This CDR3 spans 15 amino acids. This CDR3 reads CASSFRGGPQETQYF. DNA of the CDR3: TGTGCCAGCAGCTTCCGGGGGGGGCCTCAAGAGACCCAGTACTTC.

This clone turned up a few times. The chain uses TRBV10-2 and TRBJ2-2; 14 positions match TRBD2. The V segment lost 5 bases and the J segment 3 bases; nucleotides outside the gene matches: 2. The CDR3 runs to 16 residues. The V gene's germline CDR1 is WSHSY and CDR2 SAAADI. CDR3 protein: CASSLGLAGDTGELFF. The DNA of the CDR3 is TGCGCCAGCAGTTTGGGACTAGCGGGAGACACCGGGGAGCTGTTTTTT.

This chain links TRBV6-6 with TRBJ1-1; TRBD1 matches 7 bases. Unmatched junction bases numbered 8, after V lost 0 bases and J lost 4 bases. Germline CDR1 is MNHNY and CDR2 is SVGAGI (reference sequence). The CDR3 has 16 amino acids. The CDR3 DNA sequence: TGTGCCAGCAGTTACTCCGATGTCGCAGGGGGCACTGAAGCTTTCTTT. It yields the protein CASSYSDVAGGTEAFF.

The rearrangement links TRBV21-1 to TRBJ2-7; the table calls TRBD2, which could not be checked here. TRBV21-1 has pseudogene status. The CDR3 spans 19 residues. CDR3 protein: CASSKKPSGEFGTRYEQYF. The DNA for the CDR3 is TGTGCCAGCAGCAAAAAACCATCTGGGGAGTTTGGGACTAGGTACGAGCAGTACTTC.

This clone was seen only a few times. The chain combines TRBV27 with TRBJ1-4; D ambiguous. This CDR3 is built from 13 residues. V was trimmed by 6 bases and J by 3 bases, leaving 8 bases between them. CDR1 and CDR2 from the germline V gene are MNHEY and SMNVEV (reference sequence). The CDR3 here is CASRRAPNEKLFF. CDR3 DNA sequence: TGTGCCAGCAGGAGGGCTCCTAATGAAAAACTGTTTTTT.

The chain links TRBV5-4 to TRBJ2-4; a weak D match, TRBD1 (6 bases). Germline values: CDR1 SGHNT, CDR2 YYREEE (reference sequence). This CDR3 is 13 amino acids long. V was pared by 4 bases and J by 5 bases, with 10 bases between. CDR3 protein: CASSQGKENIQYF. DNA of the CDR3: TGTGCCAGCAGCCAGGGGAAGGAAAACATTCAGTACTTC.

The chain employs TRBV5-1 and TRBJ1-1; D gene uncertain. Germline loops: CDR1 SGHRS, CDR2 YFSETQ. CDR3 length: 13 residues. Trimming took off 0 bases at V and 6 bases at J, with 9 bases between the two ends. The CDR3 reads CASSLGSGPEAFF. Written as DNA, the CDR3 is TGCGCCAGCAGCTTGGGGTCGGGTCCTGAAGCTTTCTTT.

The V and J genes are TRBV13 and TRBJ2-7; D is perhaps TRBD2 (6 bases). CDR1 and CDR2 (germline): PRHDT, FYEKMQ (reference sequence). The CDR3 contains 17 residues. V lost 0 bases and J lost 2, with 17 bases in between. CDR3 bases: TGTGCCAGCAGCTTAGGTTGGGAGGTAGGTGAGGCCTACGAGCAGTACTTC. Its translation: CASSLGWEVGEAYEQYF.

The rearrangement links TRBV6-1 to TRBJ1-2; a weak D match, TRBD1 (6 bases). Trimming took off 5 bases at V and 9 bases at J, with 10 bases between the two ends. This CDR3 spans 11 amino acids. Germline V gene lookup returns CDR1 MNHNS and CDR2 SASEGT. The CDR3 bases are TGTGCCAGCAGTACCGGGGACAGCTACACCTTC. Translating it yields CASSTGDSYTF.

The rearrangement links TRBV5-1 to TRBJ2-5, with 7 bases that match TRBD2. Trimming took 3 bases from V and 1 from J; bases not matched to a gene: 3. Germline assignment: CDR1 SGHRS and CDR2 YFSETQ. The CDR3 totals 14 residues. This CDR3 reads CASSSERGQETQYF. CDR3 nucleotide sequence: TGCGCCAGCAGCTCCGAGCGGGGCCAAGAGACCCAGTACTTC. Full variable domain (outside the CDR3, taken from reference TRBV5-1 and TRBJ2-5): KAGVTQTPRYLIKTRGQQVTLSCSPISGHRSVSWYQQTPGQGLQFLFEYFSETQRNKGNFPGRFSGRQFSNSRSEMNVSTLELGDSALYLCASSSERGQETQYFGPGTRLLVL.

CDR3 in amino acids: CASAGQVATGELFF. CDR3 nucleotides: TGTGCCAGCGCCGGACAGGTTGCCACCGGGGAGCTGTTTTTT. This chain connects TRBV9 to TRBJ2-2; 7 bases match TRBD1. J was trimmed by 4 bases and V by 7 bases; bases with no gene match: 7. CDR3 length equals 14 residues. From germline, CDR1 is SGDLS and CDR2 YYNGEE.

This chain's CDR3 is CASSLVAGTGNQPQHF. The CDR3 DNA is TGTGCCAGCAGCTTAGTCGCGGGGACGGGCAATCAGCCCCAGCATTTT. The genes are TRBV7-2 and TRBJ1-5; a weak D match, TRBD1 (5 bases). From germline, CDR1 is SGHTA and CDR2 FQGNSA. The CDR3 has 16 amino acids. The V and J ends lost 1 base and 2 bases respectively, with 12 bases between them.